A selection of T cell receptor beta chains follows, all from one sample in a study of shared clonotypes between healthy human individuals. Generated by immunoSEQ multiplex PCR, the TCRdb table keeps only in-frame clones and is missing some. The data hold roughly 1 million clones, with under 80% observed a single time. Sequenced input: memory CD4+ T cells sorted from blood. Receptors originate from a man aged 18 to 29 in good health. CDR3s include the opening cysteine and the closing phenylalanine or tryptophan. The order of the fields is V gene, clone size, D gene, J gene, CDR3 protein, CDR3 DNA. The D gene is left open where the match is weak. Only some rows state a clone size, as once, few, many or a class for expanded clones.

V: TRBV30
size: .
D: TRBD2
J: TRBJ2-1
CDR3: CAWSAGTSGRINEQFF
DNA: TGTGCCTGGAGTGCCGGGACTAGCGGGAGGATAAACGAGCAGTTCTTC

V: TRBV5-1
size: .
D: .
J: TRBJ2-7
CDR3: CASSLVPGSSYEQYF
DNA: TGCGCCAGCAGCTTGGTCCCCGGCAGTTCCTACGAGCAGTACTTC

V: TRBV11-2
size: .
D: TRBD1
J: TRBJ1-4
CDR3: CASSWTGRGEKLFF
DNA: TGTGCCAGCAGCTGGACAGGGAGGGGGGAAAAACTGTTTTTT

V: TRBV4-1
size: once
D: TRBD1
J: TRBJ2-6
CDR3: CASSQERLGTGASSGANVLTF
DNA: TGCGCCAGCAGCCAAGAGCGGCTCGGGACAGGGGCCTCCTCTGGGGCCAACGTCCTGACTTTC

V: TRBV2
size: .
D: .
J: TRBJ1-3
CDR3: CASSSDISSGNTIYF
DNA: TGTGCCAGCAGTTCAGACATAAGCTCTGGAAACACCATATATTTT

V: TRBV6-5
size: once
D: .
J: TRBJ2-7
CDR3: CASGRTASYEQYF
DNA: TGTGCCAGCGGACGGACAGCTTCCTACGAGCAGTACTTC

V: TRBV2
size: .
D: TRBD1
J: TRBJ2-3
CDR3: CASSVLGTGVGDTQYF
DNA: TGTGCCAGCAGTGTTCTTGGGACAGGGGTTGGAGATACGCAGTATTTT

V: TRBV4-2
size: .
D: TRBD2
J: TRBJ2-1
CDR3: CASTHGGGRDNEQFF
DNA: TGTGCCAGCACCCACGGCGGGGGGAGAGACAATGAGCAGTTCTTC

V: TRBV10-3
size: few
D: .
J: TRBJ1-1
CDR3: CAISGNSPDTEAFF
DNA: TGTGCCATCAGTGGTAATTCCCCCGACACTGAAGCTTTCTTT

V: TRBV30
size: .
D: TRBD1
J: TRBJ1-6
CDR3: CAWSPTDRLNSPLHF
DNA: TGTGCCTGGAGTCCCACGGACAGGCTTAATTCACCCCTCCACTTT

V: TRBV10-3
size: .
D: TRBD2
J: TRBJ2-5
CDR3: CAISDSGLAETQYF
DNA: TGTGCCATCAGTGACTCGGGACTAGCGGAGACCCAGTACTTC

V: TRBV2
size: .
D: .
J: TRBJ1-4
CDR3: CASKQAATNEKLFF
DNA: TGTGCCAGCAAGCAGGCTGCAACTAATGAAAAACTGTTTTTT

V: TRBV10-1
size: .
D: .
J: TRBJ2-2
CDR3: CASSEWREESGELFF
DNA: TGCGCCAGCAGTGAGTGGAGGGAGGAGAGCGGGGAGCTGTTTTTT

V: TRBV10-1
size: .
D: TRBD2
J: TRBJ2-3
CDR3: CASSESGTALSF
DNA: TGCGCCAGCAGTGAGAGCGGGACGGCCCTATCTTTT

V: TRBV19
size: .
D: TRBD1
J: TRBJ2-5
CDR3: CASSTSGGQETQYF
DNA: TGTGCCAGTAGTACGTCAGGGGGCCAAGAGACCCAGTACTTC

V: TRBV19
size: .
D: TRBD1
J: TRBJ2-2
CDR3: CASSIKGPGQEVSGELFF
DNA: TGTGCCAGTAGTATAAAGGGTCCAGGACAGGAAGTGAGCGGGGAGCTGTTTTTT

V: TRBV5-1
size: .
D: .
J: TRBJ2-7
CDR3: CASSLVPGPYEQYF
DNA: TGCGCCAGCAGCTTGGTCCCAGGACCCTACGAGCAGTACTTC

V: TRBV14
size: .
D: .
J: TRBJ1-3
CDR3: CASSPGAARNTIYF
DNA: TGTGCCAGCAGCCCCGGGGCGGCCCGAAACACCATATATTTT

V: TRBV11-2
size: .
D: .
J: TRBJ2-7
CDR3: CASSQMYEQYF
DNA: TGTGCCAGCAGCCAAATGTACGAGCAGTACTTC

V: TRBV9
size: once
D: TRBD2
J: TRBJ2-5
CDR3: CASSVGGGEGQETQYF
DNA: TGTGCCAGCAGCGTAGGGGGCGGGGAGGGTCAAGAGACCCAGTACTTC

V: TRBV6-5
size: once
D: .
J: TRBJ1-2
CDR3: CASTKSWGRDGYTF
DNA: TGTGCCAGCACCAAAAGCTGGGGGCGGGATGGCTACACCTTC

V: TRBV7-9
size: .
D: TRBD1
J: TRBJ1-1
CDR3: CASSPTDRGVIEAFF
DNA: TGTGCCAGCAGCCCTACGGACAGGGGCGTTATTGAAGCTTTCTTT

V: TRBV10-3
size: .
D: .
J: TRBJ2-1
CDR3: CAISDSLYGEQFF
DNA: TGTGCCATCAGTGACAGCCTGTACGGTGAGCAGTTCTTC

V: TRBV5-4
size: .
D: .
J: TRBJ2-4
CDR3: CASSPSGENIQYF
DNA: TGTGCCAGCAGCCCAAGTGGGGAAAACATTCAGTACTTC

V: TRBV20-1
size: few
D: .
J: TRBJ2-3
CDR3: CSATGDTQYF
DNA: TGCAGTGCGACTGGTGATACGCAGTATTTT

V: TRBV5-4
size: .
D: TRBD2
J: TRBJ2-1
CDR3: CASSGGWTSGGNEQFF
DNA: TGTGCCAGCAGCGGGGGGTGGACTAGCGGAGGAAATGAGCAGTTCTTC

V: TRBV4-3
size: .
D: TRBD1
J: TRBJ2-2
CDR3: CASSLGDRVTGELFF
DNA: TGCGCCAGCAGCCTTGGGGACAGGGTAACCGGGGAGCTGTTTTTT

V: TRBV19
size: few
D: .
J: TRBJ2-1
CDR3: CASGWRAGTYNEQFF
DNA: TGTGCCAGTGGGTGGCGGGCAGGGACCTACAATGAGCAGTTCTTC

V: TRBV11-2
size: many
D: TRBD2
J: TRBJ2-1
CDR3: CASSRLSSGAYNEQFF
DNA: TGTGCCAGCAGCCGACTGAGTAGCGGGGCCTACAATGAGCAGTTCTTC

V: TRBV19
size: .
D: TRBD1
J: TRBJ1-2
CDR3: CASRDRGHSGYTF
DNA: TGTGCCAGTAGGGACAGGGGGCACAGTGGCTACACCTTC

V: TRBV7-9
size: .
D: .
J: TRBJ2-2
CDR3: CASRGGGPNTGELFF
DNA: TGTGCCAGCAGAGGAGGGGGTCCGAACACCGGGGAGCTGTTTTTT

V: TRBV25-1
size: .
D: TRBD1
J: TRBJ2-3
CDR3: CASSDTFAGQGFIHTQYF
DNA: TGTGCCAGCAGTGACACCTTCGCGGGACAGGGGTTCATACATACGCAGTATTTT

V: TRBV6-1
size: .
D: .
J: TRBJ2-5
CDR3: CASSRQAKLEETQYF
DNA: TGTGCCAGCAGTCGACAGGCAAAGCTTGAAGAGACCCAGTACTTC

V: TRBV7-2
size: .
D: .
J: TRBJ1-2
CDR3: CASSLGMNYGYTF
DNA: TGTGCCAGCAGCTTAGGGATGAACTATGGCTACACCTTC

V: TRBV19
size: .
D: TRBD1
J: TRBJ1-1
CDR3: CASSIGGQGMNTEAFF
DNA: TGTGCCAGTAGTATAGGGGGACAGGGCATGAACACTGAAGCTTTCTTT

V: TRBV10-1
size: .
D: .
J: TRBJ1-2
CDR3: CASSLKAGGPYGYTF
DNA: TGCGCCAGCAGCCTGAAAGCCGGGGGGCCCTATGGCTACACCTTC

V: TRBV14
size: .
D: .
J: TRBJ2-6
CDR3: CASSQALISGANVLTF
DNA: TGTGCCAGCAGCCAAGCCCTCATATCCGGGGCCAACGTCCTGACTTTC

V: TRBV15
size: .
D: TRBD1
J: TRBJ2-7
CDR3: CATSEDRGPFHEQYF
DNA: TGTGCCACCAGTGAGGACAGGGGGCCTTTCCACGAGCAGTACTTC

V: TRBV27
size: .
D: TRBD1
J: TRBJ2-7
CDR3: CASSPNSTGVICEQYF
DNA: TGTGCCAGCAGTCCAAACTCGACAGGGGTTATATGTGAGCAGTACTTC

V: TRBV28
size: .
D: .
J: TRBJ2-7
CDR3: CASKSSEVRGVEQYF
DNA: TGTGCCAGCAAAAGCAGTGAGGTACGAGGTGTCGAGCAGTACTTC

V: TRBV28
size: .
D: TRBD1
J: TRBJ2-7
CDR3: CASSARNRGLGSEQYF
DNA: TGTGCCAGCAGCGCCCGAAACAGGGGGTTGGGAAGCGAGCAGTACTTC

V: TRBV5-6
size: .
D: .
J: TRBJ1-2
CDR3: CASSLKRDGYTF
DNA: TGTGCCAGCAGCTTGAAAAGGGATGGCTACACCTTC

V: TRBV11-2
size: .
D: .
J: TRBJ2-7
CDR3: CASSPQENSYEQYF
DNA: TGTGCCAGCAGCCCCCAGGAGAACTCCTACGAGCAGTACTTC

V: TRBV9
size: .
D: .
J: TRBJ2-3
CDR3: CASSVAVEDTQYF
DNA: TGTGCCAGCAGCGTCGCCGTTGAGGATACGCAGTATTTT

V: TRBV5-8
size: .
D: .
J: TRBJ2-4
CDR3: CASSLAGVKNIQYF
DNA: TGTGCCAGCAGCTTGGCAGGGGTCAAAAACATTCAGTACTTC

V: TRBV30
size: few
D: .
J: TRBJ2-5
CDR3: CAWSVLGVGETQYF
DNA: TGTGCCTGGAGTGTACTTGGGGTGGGGGAGACCCAGTACTTC

V: TRBV5-6
size: .
D: .
J: TRBJ1-3
CDR3: CASSLGAGRAGNTIYF
DNA: TGTGCCAGCAGCTTGGGCGCGGGGAGGGCTGGAAACACCATATATTTT

V: TRBV28
size: .
D: TRBD1
J: TRBJ1-6
CDR3: CASRPGQGNLSPLHF
DNA: TGTGCCAGCAGGCCGGGACAGGGCAATCTTTCACCCCTCCACTTT

V: TRBV7-7
size: many
D: TRBD1
J: TRBJ1-3
CDR3: CARTGAHNSGNTIYF
DNA: TGTGCTAGGACAGGGGCCCACAACTCTGGAAACACCATATATTTT

V: TRBV10-3
size: .
D: TRBD1
J: TRBJ2-2
CDR3: CASIGTGNTGELFF
DNA: TGTGCCTCGATCGGGACAGGGAACACCGGGGAGCTGTTTTTT

V: TRBV5-6
size: .
D: TRBD2
J: TRBJ2-7
CDR3: CASSSWGLAGAYEQYF
DNA: TGTGCCAGCAGCTCCTGGGGACTAGCGGGGGCATACGAGCAGTACTTC

V: TRBV6-1
size: .
D: .
J: TRBJ1-2
CDR3: CASSDRGATNYGYTF
DNA: TGTGCCAGCAGTGATAGGGGGGCTACTAACTATGGCTACACCTTC

V: TRBV30
size: .
D: TRBD2
J: TRBJ2-1
CDR3: CAWTTSGGGTGNEQFF
DNA: TGTGCCTGGACGACCTCCGGGGGGGGCACGGGCAATGAGCAGTTCTTC

V: TRBV4-3
size: once
D: .
J: TRBJ2-2
CDR3: CASSQGAGPGTGELFF
DNA: TGCGCCAGCAGCCAAGGGGCCGGGCCGGGCACCGGGGAGCTGTTTTTT

V: TRBV5-1
size: .
D: TRBD1
J: TRBJ2-5
CDR3: CASSLEQGSQETQYF
DNA: TGCGCCAGCAGCTTGGAACAGGGGTCACAAGAGACCCAGTACTTC

V: TRBV19
size: .
D: .
J: TRBJ1-2
CDR3: CASSIEEGRGGYTF
DNA: TGTGCCAGTAGTATTGAGGAGGGCCGCGGGGGCTACACCTTC

V: TRBV10-1
size: .
D: .
J: TRBJ2-3
CDR3: CASSESRGTQKFDTQYF
DNA: TGCGCCAGCAGTGAGTCGAGAGGGACTCAGAAATTTGATACGCAGTATTTT

V: TRBV30
size: few
D: .
J: TRBJ1-2
CDR3: CAWSSDTSGYGYTF
DNA: TGTGCCTGGAGTTCGGACACCTCAGGTTATGGCTACACCTTC

V: TRBV2
size: .
D: TRBD1
J: TRBJ1-6
CDR3: CASSVLGTGSSYNSPLHF
DNA: TGTGCCAGCAGTGTCCTTGGGACAGGTAGCTCCTATAATTCACCCCTCCACTTT